This TCR beta chain was captured in a study of cytomegalovirus exposure and HLA in healthy donors. Across the study: Per a later analysis, the roughly 690 first-cohort and fewer than 150 validation repertoires shared one platform.

The sample holds a few counts of this clone. Antigen unknown. Study conclusions and caveats: According to a later analysis, TCR clusters from the first cohort tended to co-occur in the approximately 120 validation repertoires.

Clones were read by immunoSEQ multiplex PCR, and TCRdb kept only the in-frame ones, dropping some. In the table there are around 250,000 clones, around 90% of which are singletons. The donors belonged to the approximately 120-subject validation cohort, separate from the roughly 670-subject first cohort. Per germline, CDR1 SGHDN and CDR2 FVKESK. V lost 4 bases, J lost 5 bases, and 11 bases lay in between. The CDR3 is 13 residues long. Sequenced material: PBMCs. This receptor was obtained from a woman younger than 30 in good health and CMV-seronegative. V gene TRBV14 combines with J gene TRBJ2-5; D is unresolved. CDR3 sequence (DNA): TGTGCCAGCAGCCCCAGTTCGTACGAGACCCAGTACTTC. Protein: CASSPSSYETQYF.